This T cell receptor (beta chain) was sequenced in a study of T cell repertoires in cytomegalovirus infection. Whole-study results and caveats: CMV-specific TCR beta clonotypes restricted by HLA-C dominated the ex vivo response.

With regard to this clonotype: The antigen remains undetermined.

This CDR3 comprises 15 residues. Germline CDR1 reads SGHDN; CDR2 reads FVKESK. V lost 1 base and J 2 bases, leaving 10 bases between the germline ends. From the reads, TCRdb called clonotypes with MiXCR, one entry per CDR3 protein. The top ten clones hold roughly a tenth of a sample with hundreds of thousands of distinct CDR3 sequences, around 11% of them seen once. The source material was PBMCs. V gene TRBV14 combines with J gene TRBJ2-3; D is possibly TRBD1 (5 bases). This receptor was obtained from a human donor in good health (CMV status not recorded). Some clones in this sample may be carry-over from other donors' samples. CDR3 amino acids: CASSQAREVTDTQYF. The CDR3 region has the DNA TGTGCCAGCAGCCAAGCCAGGGAAGTCACAGATACGCAGTATTTT.